Following are 23 T cell receptor beta chains from one sample sequenced in a study of CD8 T cells in Susac syndrome. It was with random hexamers that about 0.45 to 1 ug RNA was reverse transcribed. TCRdb called the immunoSEQ multiplex PCR reads again in MiXCR, with one record for every CDR3 protein. The sample yields more than 85,000 distinct CDR3 sequences, 95% to 98% seen once. The sample comprised CD4+ T cells from PBMCs. The receptors were sampled from a human donor in good health.

This chain joins TRBV25-1 and TRBJ2-1, with 12 bases that match TRBD2. The ends lost 5 bases at V and 5 bases at J; junction bases unmatched: 10. Per germline, CDR1 MGHDK and CDR2 SYGVNS. The CDR3 extends over 17 amino acids. The CDR3 here is CASSPLILAGGHNEQFF. The CDR3 bases are TGTGCCAGCAGTCCTCTAATACTAGCGGGGGGCCACAATGAGCAGTTCTTC.

This chain uses TRBV29-1 with TRBJ2-3, with TRBD1 identical over 7 bases. Germline CDR1 is SQVTM and CDR2 is ANQGSEA. Trimming at V came to 6 bases and at J to 6 bases, leaving 15 bases not matched to a gene. This CDR3 spans 15 amino acids. This chain's CDR3 is CSVLNNRGGLDTQYF. In DNA, the CDR3 is TGCAGCGTCCTAAACAACAGGGGTGGGTTGGATACGCAGTATTTT.

V usage is TRBV5-6 and J usage is TRBJ2-5; 10 bases line up with TRBD2. Germline-derived CDR1 and CDR2 are SGHDT and YYEEEE. CDR3 length: 14 amino acids. V lost 4 bases, J lost 5 bases, and 5 bases stayed unmatched. The CDR3 nucleotides read TGTGCCAGCAGCCCTAGCGGGAGAGGGGAGACCCAGTACTTC. Its protein product is CASSPSGRGETQYF.

The V gene is TRBV6-5, the J gene TRBJ2-5; 8 bases align to TRBD1. CDR1 MNHEY and CDR2 SVGAGI come from the germline V gene. V lost 7 bases, J lost 5 bases, and 9 bases stayed unmatched. The CDR3 extends over 14 amino acids. The CDR3 is CASKGQAGRETQYF. CDR3 nucleotide sequence: TGTGCCAGCAAGGGACAGGCCGGTCGGGAGACCCAGTACTTC.

The CDR3 region is CASSRGQGNTEAFF. As DNA, the CDR3 is TGTGCCAGCAGCCGAGGACAGGGGAACACTGAAGCTTTCTTT. V gene TRBV3-1 combines with J gene TRBJ1-1; 8 bases fit TRBD1. V lost 4 bases, J lost 1 base, and 2 bases stayed unmatched. CDR1 and CDR2 from the germline V gene are LGHDT and YNNKEL (reference sequence). The length of the CDR3 is 14 residues.

The CDR3 protein is CASRLTAGDTQYF. DNA of the CDR3: TGTGCCAGCAGATTGACTGCCGGAGATACGCAGTATTTT. The J gene is TRBJ2-3, the V gene TRBV3-1, with unresolved D. CDR3 length equals 13 residues. Germline-derived CDR1 and CDR2 are LGHDT and YNNKEL (reference sequence). The V and J ends lost 6 bases and 5 bases respectively, with 12 bases between them.

This chain uses TRBV29-1 with TRBJ2-7; tentatively, D is TRBD1 (6 bases). Germline-derived CDR1 and CDR2 are SQVTM and ANQGSEA. Trimming stripped 3 bases from V and 5 bases from J, with 8 bases between. This CDR3 contains 11 residues. For the CDR3, the DNA is TGCAGCGTTGACAGGGGCCACGAGCAGTACTTC. It yields the protein CSVDRGHEQYF.

The chain carries TRBV11-1 and TRBJ2-7, with no clear D. CDR3 size: 13 residues. Germline V CDR1 and CDR2: SGHAT, FQDESV (reference sequence). Trimming stripped 3 bases from V and 0 bases from J, with 6 bases between. In DNA, the CDR3 is TGTGCCAGCAGCTTCTACGCCTCCTACGAGCAGTACTTC. Translation: CASSFYASYEQYF.

The genes are TRBV4-2 and TRBJ2-7; D not certain. CDR3 size: 13 residues. Germline values: CDR1 LGHNA, CDR2 YNFKEQ. V lost 6 bases and J 5 bases, leaving 14 bases between the germline ends. This chain's CDR3 is CASRGQPADEQYF. Written as DNA, the CDR3 is TGTGCCAGCAGGGGTCAGCCCGCGGACGAGCAGTACTTC.

This rearrangement joins TRBV27 to TRBJ2-7; 13 nucleotides align to TRBD2. With V trimmed by 2 bases and J by 5 bases, 0 bases remained unmatched. The CDR3 runs to 14 residues. The germline V gene encodes CDR1 MNHEY and CDR2 SMNVEV (reference sequence). The CDR3 spells CASSLGTSGDEQYF. The CDR3 coding sequence is TGTGCCAGCAGTTTAGGGACTAGCGGGGACGAGCAGTACTTC.

The rearrangement uses TRBV20-1 and TRBJ2-7; 11 bases map to TRBD2. The CDR3 runs to 13 residues. With V trimmed by 8 bases and J by 5 bases, 8 bases remained unmatched. The germline CDR1 and CDR2 sequences are DFQATT and SNEGSKA (reference sequence). In nucleotides, the CDR3 is TGCAGTAAAGGGGTTAGCGGGAGGGACGAGCAGTACTTC. It translates to CSKGVSGRDEQYF.

The rearrangement uses TRBV6-5 and TRBJ2-5, with 10 bases aligning to TRBD1. V shed 7 bases, J shed 1 base, and the junction held 6 bases outside the gene matches. The germline V gene encodes CDR1 MNHEY and CDR2 SVGAGI. The CDR3 is made up of 15 amino acids. This CDR3 reads CASKRDRGPQETQYF. CDR3 sequence (DNA): TGTGCCAGCAAGAGGGACAGGGGACCCCAAGAGACCCAGTACTTC.

V gene TRBV29-1 combines with J gene TRBJ2-1, with D unresolved. Per germline, CDR1 SQVTM and CDR2 ANQGSEA. Trimming took off 4 bases at V and 6 bases at J, with 16 bases between the two ends. There are 14 residues in the CDR3. CDR3 region: CSVVRIGTLNEQFF. In DNA form, the CDR3 reads TGCAGCGTTGTAAGGATCGGCACACTCAATGAGCAGTTCTTC.

This clonotype was seen only a few times. The chain couples TRBV7-2 to TRBJ2-7; possibly TRBD1 for D (6 bases). CDR3 length: 13 amino acids. V lost 4 bases to trimming and J lost 5 bases, with 12 bases between them. Per germline, CDR1 SGHTA and CDR2 FQGNSA. DNA for the CDR3: TGTGCCAGCAGCTACAGCCAGGGGAACGAGCAGTACTTC. It yields the protein CASSYSQGNEQYF.

This chain joins TRBV6-2 or TRBV6-3 and TRBJ2-5; D gene unclear. The CDR3 consists of 14 residues. V lost 2 bases and J 3 bases, leaving 10 bases between the germline ends. Germline V gene lookup returns CDR1 MNHEY and CDR2 SVGEGT. CDR3 in amino acids: CASSYGYPEETQYF. Here the CDR3 DNA reads TGTGCCAGCAGTTACGGGTACCCAGAAGAGACCCAGTACTTC.

The chain has TRBV28 and TRBJ2-7; D is unclear. The CDR3 is 12 amino acids. Trimming stripped 9 bases from V and 7 bases from J, with 16 bases between. Germline loops: CDR1 MDHEN, CDR2 SYDVKM. CDR3: CASRTEIGEQYF. As DNA, the CDR3 is TGTGCCAGTCGGACGGAGATCGGGGAGCAGTACTTC.

The chain is built from TRBV14 and TRBJ2-1, with TRBD2 matching over 7 bases. Germline CDR1 is SGHDN and CDR2 is FVKESK. This CDR3 comprises 14 residues. The V gene end was trimmed by 3 bases and the J gene end by 3 bases; junction bases not matched to a gene: 2. DNA of the CDR3: TGTGCCAGCAGCCACCGGGACTACTACAATGAGCAGTTCTTC. Residues: CASSHRDYYNEQFF.

The chain combines TRBV6-6 with TRBJ1-2; 8 positions match TRBD1. This CDR3 has 13 residues. V dropped 4 bases and J dropped 4; count of bases not matched to a gene: 2. Germline V CDR1 and CDR2: MNHNY, SVGAGI (reference sequence). CDR3 DNA: TGTGCCAGCAGTTTGGACAGGGTCTATGGCTACACCTTC. This encodes CASSLDRVYGYTF.

V usage is TRBV4-1 and J usage is TRBJ2-6; D remains unclear. Germline CDR1 reads MGHRA; CDR2 reads YSYEKL. V lost 4 bases, J lost 2 bases, and 6 bases lay in between. The CDR3 spans 14 residues. CDR3 DNA sequence: TGCGCCAGCAGCCCCGATCCTGGGGCCAACGTCCTGACTTTC. Its protein is CASSPDPGANVLTF.

This chain links TRBV6-2 or TRBV6-3 with TRBJ2-5, with D unclear. Per the germline V gene, CDR1 is MNHEY and CDR2 is SVGEGT. The V gene lost 4 bases and the J gene lost 9 bases, with 15 bases spanning the gap. The CDR3 has 13 amino acids. This chain's CDR3 is CASSSTEISAQYF. In nucleotides, the CDR3 is TGTGCCAGCAGTTCCACTGAAATAAGCGCCCAGTACTTC.

This CDR3 reads CASSLDRGATEAFF. The DNA for the CDR3 is TGTGCCAGCAGCTTAGACAGGGGCGCGACTGAAGCTTTCTTT. The rearrangement uses TRBV7-2 and TRBJ1-1, with 7 bases matching TRBD1. J was trimmed by 5 bases and V by 1 base; bases with no gene match: 4. Germline-derived CDR1 and CDR2 are SGHTA and FQGNSA. This CDR3 is built from 14 residues.

J is TRBJ2-7 and V is TRBV5-6; D gene unclear. V was clipped by 2 bases and J by 2 bases, with 8 bases between them. This CDR3 region has 13 residues. Germline CDR1 is SGHDT and CDR2 is YYEEEE. The CDR3 spells CASSFGVPYEQYF. The CDR3 DNA is TGTGCCAGCAGCTTTGGGGTCCCCTACGAGCAGTACTTC.

This sequence joins TRBV6-5 and TRBJ2-5; 12 bases are shared with TRBD2. The ends lost 6 bases at V and 5 bases at J; junction bases unmatched: 7. The germline CDR1 and CDR2 sequences are MNHEY and SVGAGI. The CDR3 covers 15 residues. The CDR3 bases are TGTGCCAGCAGCCGGACTAGCGGGACGCGGGAGACCCAGTACTTC. As protein: CASSRTSGTRETQYF.